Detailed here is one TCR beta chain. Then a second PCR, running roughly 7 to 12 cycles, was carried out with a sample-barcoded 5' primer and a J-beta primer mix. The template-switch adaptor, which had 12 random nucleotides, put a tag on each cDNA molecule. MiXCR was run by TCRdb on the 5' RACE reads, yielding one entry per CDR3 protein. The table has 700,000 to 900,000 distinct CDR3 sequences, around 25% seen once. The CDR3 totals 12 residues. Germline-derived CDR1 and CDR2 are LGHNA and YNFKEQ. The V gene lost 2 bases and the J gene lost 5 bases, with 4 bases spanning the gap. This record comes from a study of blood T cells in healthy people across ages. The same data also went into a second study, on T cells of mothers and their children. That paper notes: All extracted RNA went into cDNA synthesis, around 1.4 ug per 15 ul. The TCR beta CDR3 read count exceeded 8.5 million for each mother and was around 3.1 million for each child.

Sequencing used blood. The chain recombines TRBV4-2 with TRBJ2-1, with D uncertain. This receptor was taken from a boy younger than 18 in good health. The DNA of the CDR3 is TGTGCCAGCAGCCAATCTGACAATGAGCAGTTCTTC. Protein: CASSQSDNEQFF.